Sequencing of this TCR beta chain was carried out in a study of T cells in localized non-small cell lung cancer. CDR1 is MNHEY and CDR2 is SVGAGI in the germline V gene. There are 15 residues in the CDR3. After removal of 2 bases from V and 2 bases from J, the junction contained 5 bases not matched to a gene. Assay: immunoSEQ multiplex PCR; the TCRdb copy retains only in-frame clones and omits some. In the table there are around 26,000 clones, 88% of which are singletons. The source material was peripheral blood, sampled before any cancer treatment. The chain uses TRBV6-5 and TRBJ1-2, with 7 bases that match TRBD1. The sequence was collected from a female donor over 55 with stage II squamous cell lung carcinoma. The CDR3 loop is CASSYAQTGNYGYTF. DNA of the CDR3: TGTGCCAGCAGTTACGCTCAGACAGGGAACTATGGCTACACCTTC.